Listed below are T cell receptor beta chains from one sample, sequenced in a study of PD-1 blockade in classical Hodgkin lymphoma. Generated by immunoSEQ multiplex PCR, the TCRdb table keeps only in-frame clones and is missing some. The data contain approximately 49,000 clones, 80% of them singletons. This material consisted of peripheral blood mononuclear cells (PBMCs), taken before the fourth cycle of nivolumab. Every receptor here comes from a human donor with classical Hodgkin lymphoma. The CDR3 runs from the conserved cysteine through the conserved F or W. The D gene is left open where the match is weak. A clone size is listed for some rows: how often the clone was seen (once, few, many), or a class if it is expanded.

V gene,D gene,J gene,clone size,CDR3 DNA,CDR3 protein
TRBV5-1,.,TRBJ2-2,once,TGCGCCAGCAGCTCTGGGACATCTGCCGGGGAGCTGTTTTTT,CASSSGTSAGELFF
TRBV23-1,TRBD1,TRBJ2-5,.,TGCGCCAGCAGTCAAGGGGACAGGGCCTTGGAGACCCAGTACTTC,CASSQGDRALETQYF
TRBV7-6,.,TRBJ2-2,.,TGTGCCAGCAGCTTAGTAGTTTCCGGGGAGCTGTTTTTT,CASSLVVSGELFF
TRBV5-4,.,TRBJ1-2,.,TGTGCCAGCAGCTTGGATTGGGGGGCGGGCTATGGCTACACCTTC,CASSLDWGAGYGYTF
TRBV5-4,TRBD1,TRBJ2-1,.,TGTGCCAGCAGCTTGGGGACAGACAGGGGGGCCCCGGATGAGCAGTTCTTC,CASSLGTDRGAPDEQFF
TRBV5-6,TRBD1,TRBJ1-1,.,TGTGCCAGCCGCCGGGACAGGGAGTGGACTGAAGCTTTCTTT,CASRRDREWTEAFF
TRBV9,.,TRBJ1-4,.,TGTGCCAGCAGCGCGCCGGGACCGATTAATGAAAAACTGTTTTTT,CASSAPGPINEKLFF
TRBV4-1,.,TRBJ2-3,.,TGCGCCAGCAGCCAAGACCCGTATCGATCCGATACGCAGTATTTT,CASSQDPYRSDTQYF
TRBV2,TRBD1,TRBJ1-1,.,TGTGCCAGCAGTGAATTCGCAGGGGGGGAAATGAACACTGAAGCTTTCTTT,CASSEFAGGEMNTEAFF
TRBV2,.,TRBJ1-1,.,TGTGCCAGCAGTGCTGCGGTGAACACTGAAGCTTTCTTT,CASSAAVNTEAFF
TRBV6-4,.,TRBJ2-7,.,TGTGCCAGCAGTGACTTGCCACCCTACGAGCAGTACTTC,CASSDLPPYEQYF
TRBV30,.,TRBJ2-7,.,TGTGCCTGGTCTCTTGGCAGCACCTACGAGCAGTACTTC,CAWSLGSTYEQYF
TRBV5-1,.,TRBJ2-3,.,TGCGCCAGCAGCTTGCCGCCGAGTGCCTGGGGGTCAGATACGCAGTATTTT,CASSLPPSAWGSDTQYF
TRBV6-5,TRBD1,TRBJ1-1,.,TGTGCCAGCAGTTACGAAGGGACAGTGAACACTGAAGCTTTCTTT,CASSYEGTVNTEAFF
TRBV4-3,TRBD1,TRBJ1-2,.,TGCGCCAGCAGCCAAGATCCGGGACAGACAAACTATGGCTACACCTTC,CASSQDPGQTNYGYTF
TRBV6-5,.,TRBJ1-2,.,TGTGCCAGCGCGCCACAGGGAAGCGTTAACTATGGCTACACCTTC,CASAPQGSVNYGYTF
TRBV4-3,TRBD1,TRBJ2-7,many,TGCGCCAGCAGCCCCGGGACAGGGACCTACGAGCAGTACTTC,CASSPGTGTYEQYF
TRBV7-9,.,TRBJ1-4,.,TGTGCCAGCAGCTCTGAGTTTGGTAGGCCCCGAGATGAAAAACTGTTTTTT,CASSSEFGRPRDEKLFF
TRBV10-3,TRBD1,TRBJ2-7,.,TGTGCCGCAACTTCCGGGACAGAAATCTACGAGCAGTACTTC,CAATSGTEIYEQYF
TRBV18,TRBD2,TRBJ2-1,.,TGTGCCAGCTCGCCCAGCGGGAGAAGGTGGAATGAGCAGTTCTTC,CASSPSGRRWNEQFF
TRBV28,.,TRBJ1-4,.,TGTGCCAGCAGTTTATCCGGGCAATATGAAAAACTGTTTTTT,CASSLSGQYEKLFF
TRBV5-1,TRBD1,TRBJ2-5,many,TGCGCCAGCAGGTTACAGGGGAACATGGAGACCCAGTACTTC,CASRLQGNMETQYF
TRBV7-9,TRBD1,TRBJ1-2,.,TGTGCCAGCAGCCCGGGACAGGGGTATGGCTACACCTTC,CASSPGQGYGYTF
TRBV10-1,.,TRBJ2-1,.,TGCGCCAGCAGTGACCCCGCGGGAACTAGGAATGAGCAGTTCTTC,CASSDPAGTRNEQFF
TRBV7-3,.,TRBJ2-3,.,TGTGCCAGCAGCTCCTACCCCGGGACTCCCACAGATACGCAGTATTTT,CASSSYPGTPTDTQYF
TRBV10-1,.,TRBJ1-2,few,TGCGCCAGCAGTGGGGGCTATGGCTACACCTTC,CASSGGYGYTF
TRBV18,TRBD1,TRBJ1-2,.,TGTGCCAGCTCACCAGGACAGGGGAACTATGGCTACACCTTC,CASSPGQGNYGYTF
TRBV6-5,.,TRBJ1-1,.,TGTGCCAGCAGTTACTCGATGGTAGGGCTTACTGAAGCTTTCTTT,CASSYSMVGLTEAFF
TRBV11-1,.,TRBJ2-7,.,TGTGCCTCGGGGGGCAGTTCCTACGAGCAGTACTTC,CASGGSSYEQYF
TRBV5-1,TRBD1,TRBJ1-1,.,TGCGCCAGCAGCTTGGAAGGACAGGTTTTTTTGAACACTGAAGCTTTCTTT,CASSLEGQVFLNTEAFF
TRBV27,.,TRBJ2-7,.,TGTGCCAGCAGTTTAACCCCCTCACCGTACGAGCAGTACTTC,CASSLTPSPYEQYF
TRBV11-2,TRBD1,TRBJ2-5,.,TGTGCCAGCAGCTTCCGACAGGGGGCGGAGTGGGAGACCCAGTACTTC,CASSFRQGAEWETQYF
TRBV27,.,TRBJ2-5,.,TGTGCCAGCAGTTTTCTCGCTATTTACCAAGAGACCCAGTACTTC,CASSFLAIYQETQYF
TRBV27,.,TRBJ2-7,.,TGTGCCAGCAGTTTGATAAGCTCCTACGAGCAGTACTTC,CASSLISSYEQYF